The clone carrying this T cell receptor beta chain occurred many times. The data were obtained in a study of T-cell reconstitution after alpha-beta-depleted transplantation in children. Preparation of the TCRbeta library used unique molecular identifiers. TCRdb processed the PCR reads anew with MiXCR; each CDR3 protein has one entry. The data show roughly 400,000 distinct CDR3 sequences, with about 20% seen just once and approximately 3.9% held by the top ten. J gave up 3 bases and V 1 base, and 2 bases lay outside the gene matches. This CDR3 is 14 amino acids long. The V gene's germline CDR1 is LGHNA and CDR2 YNFKEQ.

The sequence derives from a human donor who donated a stem cell graft to a child with acute myeloid leukemia. V and J are TRBV4-2 and TRBJ2-7; TRBD1 agrees at 8 bases. The material sequenced was PBMCs from the stem cell graft donor, taken from the stem cell graft. CDR3 coding DNA: TGTGCCAGCAGCCAAGGGACAGGGAACTACGAGCAGTACTTC. Its translation: CASSQGTGNYEQYF.